This T cell receptor beta chain was recorded in a study of T-cell reconstitution after alpha-beta-depleted transplantation in children. Overall study findings and caveats: Newly produced T cells mostly accounted for T-cell counts and diversity one year post-transplant. From surviving recipient T cells and thymic progenitors came the high day-60 TCRbeta diversity observed in some patients. At around two months after transplant, the alpha-beta T cells were reportedly derived from several hundred expanded clones that came from non-depleted graft cells.

The CDR3 consists of 14 residues. CDR1 is SGHAT and CDR2 is FQNNGV in the germline V gene. Trimming removed 5 bases at V and 5 bases at J, with 13 bases between. With regard to this clonotype: What it binds is not known.

Preparation of the TCRbeta library involved a method that used unique molecular identifiers. TCRdb reanalysed the PCR reads using MiXCR and keeps one entry per CDR3 protein. Of around 800,000 distinct CDR3 sequences listed, roughly 16% are singletons. This TCR was recovered from a male patient younger than 18 who had a stem cell transplant for acute lymphoblastic leukemia, so the T cells may come from the graft donor. The chain employs TRBV11-2 and TRBJ1-5; D unresolved. Specimen: PBMCs, mostly from graft donor cells, collected 360 days after TCRalphabeta/CD19-depleted stem cell transplant. CDR3 sequence: CASSPGPEYQPQHF. The CDR3 DNA follows: TGTGCCAGCAGCCCTGGTCCCGAATATCAGCCCCAGCATTTT. Looking up the rest from reference TRBV11-2 and TRBJ1-5 gives the full variable domain: EAGVAQSPRYKIIEKRQSVAFWCNPISGHATLYWYQQILGQGPKLLIQFQNNGVVDDSQLPKDRFSAERLKGVDSTLKIQPAKLEDSAVYLCASSPGPEYQPQHFGDGTRLSIL.